This TCR beta chain was retrieved from a study of T cells in localized non-small cell lung cancer (dated by TCRdb to between 2020 and 2021). With regard to the full study: T cell repertoires of approximately 250 early-stage NSCLC patients were analyzed, with tumors being compared against uninvolved tumor-adjacent lungs. Of the NSCLC patients, around 140 were male and 107 were female, and the mean age was approximately 66 years. All 240 or so NSCLC patients in the cohort were treatment-naive and had localized lung tumors that were resected. Summary of the overall study and its limitations: The highest T cell clonality was observed in uninvolved tumor-adjacent lung, where clonality exceeded that of tumor, suggesting that antigenic responses were more focused in uninvolved tumor-adjacent lung. Because of the exploratory design, TCR variables were selected using unadjusted p-values without false-discovery rate correction. Of the top 100 tumor clones, a median of approximately 60 were detected in paired uninvolved adjacent lung; about 26 were also among that lung's top 100. Because multi-region sequencing of the tumors was not done, intratumor heterogeneity could not be ruled out. Higher T cell density in blood was associated with longer overall survival, whereas higher clonality in adjacent lung was associated with shorter survival.

TCR beta CDR3 regions were sequenced from DNA using the immunoSEQ Assay. The original pipeline was this. To compute T cell density, TCR beta template counts were normalized to usable DNA, which was estimated by amplifying housekeeping genes. The preseqR package was used to estimate richness by extrapolating to 400,000 templates for PBMC samples and to 120,000 templates for tissue samples. Clonality was calculated as one minus Pielou's evenness. Tissue-enriched TCRs were identified by differential abundance testing using productive amino-acid clonotypes, minimum total count 5 and alpha 0.1. Repertoire overlap between compartments was quantified with the Jaccard Index and Morisita Overlap Index. GLIPH grouped TCR beta CDR3s together with public tetramer-defined viral CDR3s, and a viral motif had to include at least three viral sequences and show V-gene enrichment. The immuneACCESS repertoire file appears here via TCRdb, limited to in-frame rearrangements. These files lack a portion of the clones; in checked studies, under half of the deficit traces to unresolved V genes, and the cause of the others is not known. Clone size and the V and J calls come from that table; the DNA yielded D and trimming. The sample table shows under 70,000 clones, and roughly 85% are seen once. The ten largest clones add up to roughly 5.5% of the sample.

Taken from cysteine to phenylalanine, the CDR3 has 17 residues. The read is trimmed to its CDR3 DNA, 51 bases read in frame from base 1. V and J are trimmed by 2 bases and 0 bases, and the gene matches miss 10 bases of the junction. Reading the germline V gene gives CDR1 SGHRS and CDR2 YFSETQ. Notes on this clone: The antigen this receptor binds is unknown. Base-call qualities are not available, and no considerably larger clone is one nucleotide away.

At diagnosis, peripheral blood, uninvolved tumor-adjacent lung and tumor were collected and were preserved as a mix of fresh-frozen and FFPE material. Blood samples were analyzed as peripheral blood mononuclear cells for TCR repertoire profiling. This material consisted of peripheral blood, taken before any cancer treatment. This TCR derives from a woman aged 40 to 75 with stage I lung adenocarcinoma. The chain uses TRBV5-1 and TRBJ1-1, with 7 central nucleotides matching TRBD1. The sequenced DNA: TGCGCCAGCAGCTTCAGACAGGGTAAGGCCCTGAACACTGAAGCTTTCTTT. Its coded protein is CASSFRQGKALNTEAFF.